Here is one T cell receptor (beta chain) with its context. The sample comes from a study of OX40 agonist ivuxolimab in advanced cancers. Study overall: Having had anti-PD-1, anti-PD-L1 or anti-CTLA-4 therapy before was allowed, and roughly 40% had some.

The table came from immunoSEQ multiplex PCR; TCRdb's copy has only in-frame clones and leaves some out. Of roughly 80,000 clones in the sample, 85% to 95% were seen once. The receptor's source is an adult with an advanced solid tumor such as melanoma, head and neck, liver or kidney cancer. Sequences were derived from CD4+ or CD8+ T cells sorted from blood, sampled in a trial of the OX40 agonist ivuxolimab.

The CDR3 nucleotides read TGTGCCAGCAGTTTGGGCAATAACTATGGCTACACCTTC. Translating gives CASSLGNNYGYTF. This chain links TRBV28 with TRBJ1-2; no clear D. The germline V gene encodes CDR1 MDHEN and CDR2 SYDVKM. The CDR3 runs to 13 residues. V was cut by 3 bases and J by 1 base, with 6 bases left in between.